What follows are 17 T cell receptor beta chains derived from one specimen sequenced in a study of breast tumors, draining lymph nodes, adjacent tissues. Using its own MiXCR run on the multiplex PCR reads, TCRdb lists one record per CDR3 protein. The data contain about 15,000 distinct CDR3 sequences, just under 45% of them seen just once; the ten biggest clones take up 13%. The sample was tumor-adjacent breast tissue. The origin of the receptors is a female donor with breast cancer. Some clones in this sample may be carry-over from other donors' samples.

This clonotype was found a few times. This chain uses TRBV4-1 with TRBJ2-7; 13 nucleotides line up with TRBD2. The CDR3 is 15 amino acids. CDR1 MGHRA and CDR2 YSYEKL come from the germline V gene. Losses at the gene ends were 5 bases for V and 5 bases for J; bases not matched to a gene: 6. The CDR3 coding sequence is TGCGCCAGCAGCTTCCGACTAGCGGGAGGTAACGAGCAGTACTTC. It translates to CASSFRLAGGNEQYF.

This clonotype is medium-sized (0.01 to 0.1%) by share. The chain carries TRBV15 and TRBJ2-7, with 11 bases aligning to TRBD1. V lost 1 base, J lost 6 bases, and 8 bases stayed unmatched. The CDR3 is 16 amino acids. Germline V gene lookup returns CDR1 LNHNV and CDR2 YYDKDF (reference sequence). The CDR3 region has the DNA TGTGCCACCAGCAGAGCTGGGGACAGGGGGGAGGGCGAGCAGTACTTC. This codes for CATSRAGDRGEGEQYF.

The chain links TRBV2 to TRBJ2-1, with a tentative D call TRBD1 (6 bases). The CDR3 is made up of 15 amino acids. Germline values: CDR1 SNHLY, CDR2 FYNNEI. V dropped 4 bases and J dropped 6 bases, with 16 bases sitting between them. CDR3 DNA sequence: TGTGCCAGCAGTGTGGACAGCAGCTCGGCCAATGAGCAGTTCTTC. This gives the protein CASSVDSSSANEQFF. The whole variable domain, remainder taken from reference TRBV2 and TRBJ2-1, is EPEVTQTPSHQVTQMGQEVILRCVPISNHLYFYWYRQILGQKVEFLVSFYNNEISEKSEIFDDQFSVERPDGSNFTLKIRSTKLEDSAMYFCASSVDSSSANEQFFGPGTRLTVL.

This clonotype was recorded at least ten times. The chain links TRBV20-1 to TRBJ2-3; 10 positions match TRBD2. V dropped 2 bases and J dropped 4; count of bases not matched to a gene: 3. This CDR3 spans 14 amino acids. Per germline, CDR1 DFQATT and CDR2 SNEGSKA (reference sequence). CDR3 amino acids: CSARKAGGSDTQYF. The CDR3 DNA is TGCAGTGCTAGAAAAGCGGGGGGGTCAGATACGCAGTATTTT.

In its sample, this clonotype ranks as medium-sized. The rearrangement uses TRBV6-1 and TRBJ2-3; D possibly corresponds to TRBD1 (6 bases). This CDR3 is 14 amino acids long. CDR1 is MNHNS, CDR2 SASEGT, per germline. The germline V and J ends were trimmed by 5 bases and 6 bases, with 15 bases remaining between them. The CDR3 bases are TGTGCCAGCAGTCCCACAACAGGGAAGGATACGCAGTATTTT. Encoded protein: CASSPTTGKDTQYF.

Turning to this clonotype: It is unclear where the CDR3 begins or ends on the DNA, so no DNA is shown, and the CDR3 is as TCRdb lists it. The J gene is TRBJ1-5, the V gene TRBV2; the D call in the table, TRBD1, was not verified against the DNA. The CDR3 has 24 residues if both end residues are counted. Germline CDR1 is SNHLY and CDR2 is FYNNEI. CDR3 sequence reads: CASSVDSSFYICSARRQGLVPQHF.

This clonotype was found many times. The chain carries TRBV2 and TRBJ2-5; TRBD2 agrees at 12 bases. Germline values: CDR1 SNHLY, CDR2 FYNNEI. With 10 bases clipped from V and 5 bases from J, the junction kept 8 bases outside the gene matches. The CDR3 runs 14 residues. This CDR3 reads CAIQTSGGQETQYF. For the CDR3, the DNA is TGTGCCATACAGACTAGCGGGGGTCAGGAGACCCAGTACTTC. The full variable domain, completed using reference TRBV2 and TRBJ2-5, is EPEVTQTPSHQVTQMGQEVILRCVPISNHLYFYWYRQILGQKVEFLVSFYNNEISEKSEIFDDQFSVERPDGSNFTLKIRSTKLEDSAMYFCAIQTSGGQETQYFGPGTRLLVL.

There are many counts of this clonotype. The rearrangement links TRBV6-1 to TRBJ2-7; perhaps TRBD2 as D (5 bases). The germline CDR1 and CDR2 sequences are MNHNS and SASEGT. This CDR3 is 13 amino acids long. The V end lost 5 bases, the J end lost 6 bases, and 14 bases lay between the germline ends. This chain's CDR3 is CASSQRNLGEQYF. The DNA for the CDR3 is TGTGCCAGCAGTCAGCGGAACCTAGGCGAGCAGTACTTC.

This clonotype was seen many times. CDR3 nucleotides: TGTGCCAGCAGCCAAGGAGGGGGCGGGAGAGATACGCAGTATTTT. It is translated as CASSQGGGGRDTQYF. The chain carries TRBV14 and TRBJ2-3; the D call may be TRBD1 or TRBD2 (7 bases each). The V end lost 1 base, the J end lost 5 bases, and 13 bases lay between the germline ends. CDR3 length: 15 amino acids. Germline CDR1 SGHDN, CDR2 FVKESK. The entire variable domain, with the rest obtained from reference TRBV14 and TRBJ2-3, is as follows: EAGVTQFPSHSVIEKGQTVTLRCDPISGHDNLYWYRRVMGKEIKFLLHFVKESKQDESGMPNNRFLAERTGGTYSTLKVQPAELEDSGVYFCASSQGGGGRDTQYFGPGTRLTVL.

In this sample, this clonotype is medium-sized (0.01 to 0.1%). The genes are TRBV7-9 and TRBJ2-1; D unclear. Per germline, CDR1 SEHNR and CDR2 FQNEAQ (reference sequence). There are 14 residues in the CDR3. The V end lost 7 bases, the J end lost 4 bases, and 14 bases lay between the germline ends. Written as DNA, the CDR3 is TGTGCCAGCAAAAACACGGGCGCGTACAATGAGCAGTTCTTC. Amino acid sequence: CASKNTGAYNEQFF.

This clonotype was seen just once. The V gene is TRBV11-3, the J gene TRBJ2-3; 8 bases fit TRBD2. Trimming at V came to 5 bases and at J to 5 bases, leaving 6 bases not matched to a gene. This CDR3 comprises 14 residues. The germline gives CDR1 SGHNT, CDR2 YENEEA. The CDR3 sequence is CASSKSGGLDTQYF. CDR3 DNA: TGTGCCAGCAGCAAAAGCGGGGGACTAGATACGCAGTATTTT.

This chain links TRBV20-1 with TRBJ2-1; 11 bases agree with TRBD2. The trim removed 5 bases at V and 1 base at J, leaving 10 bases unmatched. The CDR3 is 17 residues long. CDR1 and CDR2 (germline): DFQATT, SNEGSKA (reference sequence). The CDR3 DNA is TGCAGTGCTGTTGGGACTAGCGGCAAGATTTCCTACAATGAGCAGTTCTTC. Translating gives CSAVGTSGKISYNEQFF.

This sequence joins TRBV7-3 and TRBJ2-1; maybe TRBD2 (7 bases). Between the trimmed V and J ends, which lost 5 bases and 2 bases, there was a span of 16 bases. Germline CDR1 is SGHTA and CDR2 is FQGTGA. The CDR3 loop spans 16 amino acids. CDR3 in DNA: TGTGCCAGCAGCGCCGGTTGGGGGGGCCCCTACAATGAGCAGTTCTTC. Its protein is CASSAGWGGPYNEQFF.

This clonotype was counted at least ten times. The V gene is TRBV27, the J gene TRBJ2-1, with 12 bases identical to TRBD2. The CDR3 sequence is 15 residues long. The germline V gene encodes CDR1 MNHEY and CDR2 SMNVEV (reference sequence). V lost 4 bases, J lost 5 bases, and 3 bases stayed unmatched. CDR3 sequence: CASSSWTSGNNEQFF. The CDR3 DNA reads TGTGCCAGCAGTTCCTGGACTAGCGGGAACAATGAGCAGTTCTTC.

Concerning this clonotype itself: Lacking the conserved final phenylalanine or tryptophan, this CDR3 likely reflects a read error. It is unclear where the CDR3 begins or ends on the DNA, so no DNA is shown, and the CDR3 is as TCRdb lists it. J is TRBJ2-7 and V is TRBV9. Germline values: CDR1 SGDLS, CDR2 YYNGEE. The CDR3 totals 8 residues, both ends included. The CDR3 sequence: CASSDDLQ.

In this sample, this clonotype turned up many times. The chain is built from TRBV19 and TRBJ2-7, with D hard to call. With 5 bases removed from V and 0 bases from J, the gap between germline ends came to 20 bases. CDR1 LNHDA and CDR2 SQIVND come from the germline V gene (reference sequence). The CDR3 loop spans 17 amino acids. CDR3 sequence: CASSESGGFSTSYEQYF. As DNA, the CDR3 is TGTGCCAGTAGTGAGTCAGGTGGGTTTAGCACCTCCTACGAGCAGTACTTC. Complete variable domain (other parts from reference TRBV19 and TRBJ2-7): DGGITQSPKYLFRKEGQNVTLSCEQNLNHDAMYWYRQDPGQGLRLIYYSQIVNDFQKGDIAEGYSVSREKKESFPLTVTSAQKNPTAFYLCASSESGGFSTSYEQYFGPGTRLTVT.

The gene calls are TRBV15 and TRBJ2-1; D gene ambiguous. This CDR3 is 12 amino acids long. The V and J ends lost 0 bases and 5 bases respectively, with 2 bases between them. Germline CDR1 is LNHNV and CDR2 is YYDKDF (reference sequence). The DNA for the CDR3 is TGTGCCACCAGCAGAGAAAACAATGAGCAGTTCTTC. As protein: CATSRENNEQFF.